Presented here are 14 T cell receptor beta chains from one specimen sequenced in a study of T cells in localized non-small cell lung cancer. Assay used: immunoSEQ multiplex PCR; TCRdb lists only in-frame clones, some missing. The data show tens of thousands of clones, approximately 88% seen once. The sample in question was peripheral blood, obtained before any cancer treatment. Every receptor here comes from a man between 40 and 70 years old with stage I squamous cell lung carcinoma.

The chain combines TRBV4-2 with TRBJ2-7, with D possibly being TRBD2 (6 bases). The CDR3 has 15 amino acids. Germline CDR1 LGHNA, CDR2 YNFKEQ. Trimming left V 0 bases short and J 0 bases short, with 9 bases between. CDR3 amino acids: CASSQEEGRSYEQYF. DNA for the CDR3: TGTGCCAGCAGCCAAGAGGAGGGACGCTCCTACGAGCAGTACTTC.

CDR3 sequence (DNA): TGTGCCAGCAGCCAAGATGCAGGGGGGTACAATCAGCCCCAGCATTTT. Translated: CASSQDAGGYNQPQHF. This rearrangement joins TRBV4-2 to TRBJ1-5; the match to TRBD1 covers 7 bases. Germline CDR1 is LGHNA and CDR2 is YNFKEQ. The CDR3 runs 16 residues. Germline trimming cut 0 bases from V and 3 bases from J; bases unmatched to any gene: 5.

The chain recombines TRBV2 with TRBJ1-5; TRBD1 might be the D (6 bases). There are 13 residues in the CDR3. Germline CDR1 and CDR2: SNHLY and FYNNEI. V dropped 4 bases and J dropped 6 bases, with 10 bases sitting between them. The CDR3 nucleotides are TGTGCCAGCAGTGGGGGGCAGGGTCAGCCCCAGCATTTT. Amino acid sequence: CASSGGQGQPQHF.

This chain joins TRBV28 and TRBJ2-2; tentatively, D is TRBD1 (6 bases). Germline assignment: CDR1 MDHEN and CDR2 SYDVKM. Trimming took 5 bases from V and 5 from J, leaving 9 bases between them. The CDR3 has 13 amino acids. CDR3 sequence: CASSLQGTGELFF. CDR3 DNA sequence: TGTGCCAGCAGTCTACAGGGAACCGGGGAGCTGTTTTTT.

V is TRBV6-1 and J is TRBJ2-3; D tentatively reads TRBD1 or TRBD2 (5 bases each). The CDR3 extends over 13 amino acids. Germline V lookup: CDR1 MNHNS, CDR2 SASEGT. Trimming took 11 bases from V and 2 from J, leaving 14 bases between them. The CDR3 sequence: CALGDDSTDTQYF. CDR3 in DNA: TGTGCCCTAGGGGACGACTCCACAGATACGCAGTATTTT.

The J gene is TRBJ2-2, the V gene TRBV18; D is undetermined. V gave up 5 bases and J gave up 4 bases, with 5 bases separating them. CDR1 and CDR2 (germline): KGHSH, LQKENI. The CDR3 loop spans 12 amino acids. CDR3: CASSVGTGELFF. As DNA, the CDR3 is TGTGCCAGCTCAGTAGGCACCGGGGAGCTGTTTTTT. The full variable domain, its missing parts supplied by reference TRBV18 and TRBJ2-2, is NAGVMQNPRHLVRRRGQEARLRCSPMKGHSHVYWYRQLPEEGLKFMVYLQKENIIDESGMPKERFSAEFPKEGPSILRIQQVVRGDSAAYFCASSVGTGELFFGEGSRLTVL.

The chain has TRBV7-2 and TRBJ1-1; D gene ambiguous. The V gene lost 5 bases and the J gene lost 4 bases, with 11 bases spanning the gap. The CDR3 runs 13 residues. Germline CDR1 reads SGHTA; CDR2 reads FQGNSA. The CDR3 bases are TGTGCCAGCAGCGTTGGGATCCTCACTGAAGCTTTCTTT. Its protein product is CASSVGILTEAFF.

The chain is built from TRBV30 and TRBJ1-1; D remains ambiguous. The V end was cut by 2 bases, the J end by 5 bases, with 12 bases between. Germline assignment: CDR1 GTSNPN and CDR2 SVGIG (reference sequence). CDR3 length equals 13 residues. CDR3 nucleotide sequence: TGTGCCTGGAGTATTCCGGCGGTGACTGAAGCTTTCTTT. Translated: CAWSIPAVTEAFF.

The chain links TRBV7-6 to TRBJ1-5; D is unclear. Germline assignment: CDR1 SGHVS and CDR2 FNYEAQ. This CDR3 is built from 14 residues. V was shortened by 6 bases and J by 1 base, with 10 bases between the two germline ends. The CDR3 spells CASSPQESNQPQHF. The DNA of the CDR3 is TGTGCCAGCAGTCCTCAGGAAAGCAATCAGCCCCAGCATTTT.

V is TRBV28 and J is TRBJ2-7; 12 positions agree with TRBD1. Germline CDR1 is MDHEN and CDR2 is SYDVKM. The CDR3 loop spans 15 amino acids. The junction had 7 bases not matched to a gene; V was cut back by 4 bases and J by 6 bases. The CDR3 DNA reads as TGTGCCAGCAGTTGGCCGGGACAGGGGGCTTCCGAGCAGTACTTC. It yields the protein CASSWPGQGASEQYF.

This CDR3 reads CASSQIPGQGTRQYF. The CDR3, as DNA: TGTGCCAGCTCACAAATACCGGGACAGGGGACGCGGCAGTACTTC. The V and J genes are TRBV18 and TRBJ2-7; the match to TRBD1 covers 10 bases. This CDR3 has 15 amino acids. CDR1 is KGHSH, CDR2 LQKENI, per germline. With 4 bases clipped from V and 9 bases from J, the junction kept 12 bases outside the gene matches.

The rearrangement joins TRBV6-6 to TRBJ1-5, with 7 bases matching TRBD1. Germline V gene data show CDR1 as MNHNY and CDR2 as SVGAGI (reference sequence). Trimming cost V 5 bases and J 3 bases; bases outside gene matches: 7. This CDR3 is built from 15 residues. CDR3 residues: CASSLEQGPNQPQHF. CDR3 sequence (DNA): TGTGCCAGCAGTCTTGAACAGGGGCCCAATCAGCCCCAGCATTTT.

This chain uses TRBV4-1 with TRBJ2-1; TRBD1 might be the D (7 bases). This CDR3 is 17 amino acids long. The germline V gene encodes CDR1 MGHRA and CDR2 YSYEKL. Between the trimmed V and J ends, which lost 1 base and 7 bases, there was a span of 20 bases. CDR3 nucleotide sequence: TGCGCCAGCAGCCAAGGCCTCGGAGGGGGCGCATCTAATGAGCAGTTCTTC. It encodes CASSQGLGGGASNEQFF.

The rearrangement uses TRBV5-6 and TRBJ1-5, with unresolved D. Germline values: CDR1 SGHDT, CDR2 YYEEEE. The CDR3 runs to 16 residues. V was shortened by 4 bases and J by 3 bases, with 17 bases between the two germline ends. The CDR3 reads CASSLRRGQYNQPQHF. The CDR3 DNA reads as TGTGCCAGCAGCCTAAGACGCGGGCAATACAATCAGCCCCAGCATTTT.